The 32 T cell receptor beta chains presented below share a single source sample, sequenced in a study of blood T cell repertoires in COVID-19. Libraries were prepared by immunoSEQ multiplex PCR; TCRdb keeps only in-frame clonotypes and omits some of them. The table lists about 200,000 clones, under 90% of them singletons, with roughly 6.5% in the top ten. The sequencing sample was made of peripheral blood. The receptor set was obtained from a man in his 60s who had recovered from COVID-19.

The chain is built from TRBV29-1 and TRBJ1-3, with 7 positions matching TRBD1. CDR1 and CDR2 from the germline V gene are SQVTM and ANQGSEA. The ends lost 6 bases at V and 0 bases at J; junction bases unmatched: 2. The CDR3 runs to 13 residues. The CDR3 nucleotides read TGCAGCGTACGGACAGGCTCTGGAAACACCATATATTTT. Encoded protein: CSVRTGSGNTIYF.

The chain links TRBV4-1 to TRBJ1-4; 9 positions agree with TRBD1. The V segment lost 3 bases and the J segment 7 bases; nucleotides outside the gene matches: 9. The CDR3 is 16 amino acids. From germline, CDR1 is MGHRA and CDR2 YSYEKL. The DNA of the CDR3 is TGCGCCAGCAGCCATCCCCGGACAGGGGTGATTGAAAAACTGTTTTTT. It specifies CASSHPRTGVIEKLFF.

V and J are TRBV5-1 and TRBJ2-3, with a weak D call TRBD1 (5 bases). CDR1 SGHRS and CDR2 YFSETQ come from the germline V gene. The length of the CDR3 is 15 residues. V gave up 3 bases and J gave up 1 base, with 12 bases separating them. CDR3 in DNA: TGCGCCAGCAGCTCCCGACAGACCCGCACAGATACGCAGTATTTT. This translates into CASSSRQTRTDTQYF.

This clone was picked up one time. The V gene is TRBV3-1 (or the pseudogene TRBV3-2), the J gene TRBJ1-3, with TRBD1 matching over 7 bases. The CDR3 length is 15 residues. Trimming cost V 1 base and J 0 bases; bases outside gene matches: 0. Germline V gene lookup returns CDR1 LGHDT and CDR2 YNNKEL (reference sequence). CDR3 residues: CASSQGTGSGNTIYF. CDR3 nucleotide sequence: TGTGCCAGCAGCCAAGGGACAGGCTCTGGAAACACCATATATTTT.

The CDR3: CASSLDQQGKLFF. CDR3 sequence (DNA): TGTGCCAGCAGCTTAGATCAACAGGGAAAACTGTTTTTT. The rearrangement joins TRBV11-2 to TRBJ1-4; perhaps TRBD1 as D (6 bases). With 0 bases removed from V and 10 bases from J, the gap between germline ends came to 9 bases. The germline V gene encodes CDR1 SGHAT and CDR2 FQNNGV. The CDR3 is 13 residues long.

This clone is a singleton in its sample. The CDR3: CASSIVRNYGYTF. The CDR3 nucleotides are TGTGCCAGTAGTATAGTGAGAAACTATGGCTACACCTTC. The chain couples TRBV19 to TRBJ1-2, with no clear D. CDR1 and CDR2 from the germline V gene are LNHDA and SQIVND (reference sequence). This CDR3 contains 13 residues. Trimming pared 1 base from V and 2 bases from J, leaving 5 bases between.

This chain connects TRBV20-1 to TRBJ2-3, with D possibly being TRBD2 (6 bases). The length of the CDR3 is 13 residues. The V and J ends lost 3 bases and 5 bases respectively, with 12 bases between them. The germline CDR1 and CDR2 sequences are DFQATT and SNEGSKA (reference sequence). The CDR3 DNA reads TGCAGTGCTAGTCAGGCGGGGCTAGATACGCAGTATTTT. Its translation: CSASQAGLDTQYF.

The chain joins TRBV3-1 (or the pseudogene TRBV3-2) to TRBJ2-7, with TRBD2 matching over 9 bases. This CDR3 spans 16 amino acids. The trim removed 2 bases at V and 5 bases at J, leaving 10 bases unmatched. Germline V gene data show CDR1 as LGHDT and CDR2 as YNNKEL (reference sequence). The CDR3 sequence is CASSQNQLAGGHEQYF. DNA for the CDR3: TGTGCCAGCAGCCAAAATCAACTAGCGGGCGGCCACGAGCAGTACTTC.

The chain carries TRBV29-1 and TRBJ1-1; tentatively, D is TRBD1 (6 bases). The CDR3 contains 13 residues. Trimming cost V 4 bases and J 8 bases, with 17 bases left between them. Germline-derived CDR1 and CDR2 are SQVTM and ANQGSEA. The CDR3 loop is CSVGFERGGEAFF. The CDR3 DNA is TGCAGCGTTGGTTTCGAGAGAGGGGGAGAAGCTTTCTTT.

The rearrangement joins TRBV5-6 to TRBJ2-7, with TRBD1 matching over 8 bases. The CDR3 spans 16 residues. Trimming took 2 bases from V and 1 from J; bases not matched to a gene: 8. Germline CDR1 reads SGHDT; CDR2 reads YYEEEE. The CDR3 spells CASSLDRTGRSYEQYF. In DNA, the CDR3 is TGTGCCAGCAGCTTAGACCGGACAGGGAGGTCCTACGAGCAGTACTTC.

V gene TRBV5-1 combines with J gene TRBJ2-7, with a weak D call TRBD1 (6 bases). Trimming removed 7 bases from V and 0 bases from J, with 14 bases in between. CDR1 SGHRS and CDR2 YFSETQ come from the germline V gene. The CDR3 runs 14 residues. CDR3 amino acids: CASHIGGNSYEQYF. As DNA, the CDR3 is TGCGCCAGCCATATAGGGGGTAACTCCTACGAGCAGTACTTC. Filled out from reference TRBV5-1 and TRBJ2-7, the complete variable domain reads KAGVTQTPRYLIKTRGQQVTLSCSPISGHRSVSWYQQTPGQGLQFLFEYFSETQRNKGNFPGRFSGRQFSNSRSEMNVSTLELGDSALYLCASHIGGNSYEQYFGPGTRLTVT.

The chain couples TRBV3-1 (or the pseudogene TRBV3-2) to TRBJ2-3; TRBD1 aligns across 8 bases. Trimming at V came to 4 bases and at J to 4 bases, leaving 7 bases not matched to a gene. Germline loops: CDR1 LGHDT, CDR2 YNNKEL (reference sequence). This CDR3 spans 15 amino acids. The CDR3 loop is CASSPWTGPADTQYF. The DNA for the CDR3 is TGTGCCAGCAGCCCTTGGACAGGGCCAGCAGATACGCAGTATTTT.

This clone was seen only a few times. The chain joins TRBV7-6 to TRBJ2-1, with TRBD2 matching 8 bases. Germline V gene sequence: CDR1 SGHVS, CDR2 FNYEAQ. Trimming at V came to 0 bases and at J to 5 bases, leaving 3 bases not matched to a gene. The CDR3 totals 15 residues. CDR3: CASSLATSGNNEQFF. The CDR3 DNA sequence: TGTGCCAGCAGCTTAGCAACTAGCGGCAACAATGAGCAGTTCTTC.

This sequence joins TRBV5-1 and TRBJ2-2, with TRBD2 identical over 12 bases. The germline CDR1 and CDR2 sequences are SGHRS and YFSETQ. This CDR3 has 18 amino acids. After removal of 6 bases from V and 5 bases from J, the junction contained 14 bases not matched to a gene. The CDR3 DNA reads as TGCGCCAGCAAATCCACCCTAGCGGGAGGGCGTGGGACCGGGGAGCTGTTTTTT. It specifies CASKSTLAGGRGTGELFF.

The V call is TRBV24-1, the J call TRBJ2-7; D possibly corresponds to TRBD1 (6 bases). Trimming stripped 6 bases from V and 0 bases from J, with 8 bases between. Germline V gene sequence: CDR1 KGHDR, CDR2 SFDVKD. The CDR3 runs to 13 residues. CDR3 protein: CATSNRDSYEQYF. The CDR3 DNA follows: TGTGCCACCAGTAACAGGGACTCCTACGAGCAGTACTTC.

V usage is TRBV14 and J usage is TRBJ1-1, with TRBD1 matching 7 bases. The CDR3 has 12 amino acids. Trimming took 5 bases from V and 5 from J; bases not matched to a gene: 2. The germline V gene encodes CDR1 SGHDN and CDR2 FVKESK. CDR3 region: CASSYRGTEAFF. The CDR3 coding sequence is TGTGCCAGCAGCTACAGGGGAACTGAAGCTTTCTTT. Drawing the rest from reference TRBV14 and TRBJ1-1, the complete variable domain is EAGVTQFPSHSVIEKGQTVTLRCDPISGHDNLYWYRRVMGKEIKFLLHFVKESKQDESGMPNNRFLAERTGGTYSTLKVQPAELEDSGVYFCASSYRGTEAFFGQGTRLTVV.

On this clone itself: One end of the junction does not line up with germline, which may come from a read error. V is TRBV29-1 and J is TRBJ2-7, with 8 bases that match TRBD2. The germline CDR1 and CDR2 sequences are SQVTM and ANQGSEA. The CDR3 has 14 residues. DNA of the CDR3: TGTCGGCAGAAGGTTCGGGAGGGCTCCTACGAGCAGTACTTC. It translates to CRQKVREGSYEQYF.

The chain has TRBV27 and TRBJ1-5, with D possibly TRBD1 on 5 matching bases. The CDR3 extends over 14 amino acids. Trimming removed 4 bases at V and 6 bases at J, with 13 bases between. The germline V gene encodes CDR1 MNHEY and CDR2 SMNVEV (reference sequence). The CDR3 DNA reads as TGTGCCAGCAGTTCGCAAGGGGTGAGTCAGCCCCAGCATTTT. Amino acid sequence: CASSSQGVSQPQHF.

V and J are TRBV6-6 and TRBJ2-5; a weak D match, TRBD2 (7 bases). Germline assignment: CDR1 MNHNY and CDR2 SVGAGI (reference sequence). The CDR3 has 15 amino acids. V shed 3 bases and J shed 1 base, with 12 bases lying between them. CDR3 sequence: CASSYRGGGQETQYF. Written as DNA, the CDR3 is TGTGCCAGCAGTTATAGGGGGGGCGGCCAAGAGACCCAGTACTTC.

V gene TRBV7-2 combines with J gene TRBJ2-7, with D maybe TRBD1 (5 bases). The CDR3 is 14 amino acids. V was clipped by 1 base and J by 3 bases, with 10 bases between them. Germline V gene data show CDR1 as SGHTA and CDR2 as FQGNSA. The CDR3 DNA follows: TGTGCCAGCAGCTTAGTCCAGGGCCTCTACGAGCAGTACTTC. Amino acid sequence: CASSLVQGLYEQYF.

The rearrangement joins TRBV7-3 to TRBJ2-3; weak D call: TRBD1 (6 bases). The germline gives CDR1 SGHTA, CDR2 FQGTGA. CDR3 length: 16 residues. The V gene lost 4 bases and the J gene lost 2 bases, with 16 bases spanning the gap. DNA of the CDR3: TGTGCCAGCAGCTCCCGGGACAAGACACCCACAGATACGCAGTATTTT. Its protein product is CASSSRDKTPTDTQYF.

This chain connects TRBV15 to TRBJ1-2, with D maybe TRBD1 (5 bases). Trimming took 0 bases from V and 2 from J, leaving 10 bases between them. In germline, CDR1 is LNHNV, CDR2 YYDKDF (reference sequence). The length of the CDR3 is 15 residues. The CDR3 coding sequence is TGTGCCACCAGCAGAGATCCTTCAGGGAACTATGGCTACACCTTC. This translates into CATSRDPSGNYGYTF.

The DNA for the CDR3 is TGTGCCAGCAGCTTATCGGGACAGGGGGCGATTGGGGCAATGAAGAAACTGTTTTTT. Its protein is CASSLSGQGAIGAMKKLFF. The V and J genes are TRBV11-2 and TRBJ1-4; 12 nucleotides agree with TRBD1. Germline assignment: CDR1 SGHAT and CDR2 FQNNGV. CDR3 length: 19 residues. V shed 2 bases, J shed 11 bases, and the junction held 18 bases outside the gene matches.

V is TRBV7-3 and J is TRBJ1-6; D is perhaps TRBD1 (5 bases). The CDR3 loop spans 12 amino acids. Looked up from germline, CDR1 is SGHTA and CDR2 is FQGTGA. The V and J ends lost 3 bases and 10 bases respectively, with 7 bases between them. CDR3 loop: CASSLGLSPLHF. The CDR3 bases are TGTGCCAGCAGCTTGGGGCTATCACCCCTCCACTTT.

The chain joins TRBV28 to TRBJ2-3; D is ambiguous. The CDR3 is 12 amino acids. In germline, CDR1 is MDHEN, CDR2 SYDVKM. V lost 5 bases to trimming and J lost 7 bases, with 10 bases between them. The CDR3 here is CASSTGLNTQYF. In DNA form, the CDR3 reads TGTGCCAGCAGTACTGGGCTGAATACGCAGTATTTT.

This chain connects TRBV11-1 to TRBJ2-5, with D perhaps matching TRBD1 (5 bases). Germline CDR1 reads SGHAT; CDR2 reads FQDESV (reference sequence). The CDR3 spans 14 residues. V dropped 5 bases and J dropped 5 bases, with 15 bases sitting between them. CDR3 coding DNA: TGTGCCAGCAGCAAAGGGGCAGGGCATGAGACCCAGTACTTC. Amino acids: CASSKGAGHETQYF.

The gene calls are TRBV7-2 and TRBJ2-2; D uncertain. The CDR3 runs 13 residues. The V gene's germline CDR1 is SGHTA and CDR2 FQGNSA. Between the trimmed V and J ends, which lost 3 bases and 9 bases, there was a span of 11 bases. In nucleotides, the CDR3 is TGTGCCAGCAGCTTGAACCCGACAAGGGAGCTGTTTTTT. Protein: CASSLNPTRELFF.

The chain recombines TRBV5-4 with TRBJ1-5; 8 bases are shared with TRBD1. J was trimmed by 4 bases and V by 5 bases; bases with no gene match: 14. Germline V lookup: CDR1 SGHNT, CDR2 YYREEE (reference sequence). The CDR3 contains 17 residues. CDR3 in DNA: TGTGCCAGCAGTCGAGGGGGGGCAGGGGGCCTTAATCAGCCCCAGCATTTT. Amino acids: CASSRGGAGGLNQPQHF. Full variable domain (rest looked up from reference TRBV5-4 and TRBJ1-5): ETGVTQSPTHLIKTRGQQVTLRCSSQSGHNTVSWYQQALGQGPQFIFQYYREEENGRGNFPPRFSGLQFPNYSSELNVNALELDDSALYLCASSRGGAGGLNQPQHFGDGTRLSIL.

This clone has just a few counts. The CDR3 is CAWSVRDNQPQHF. The CDR3 DNA sequence: TGTGCCTGGAGTGTACGGGACAATCAGCCCCAGCATTTT. This chain uses TRBV30 with TRBJ1-5; D ambiguous. The CDR3 length is 13 residues. Per germline, CDR1 GTSNPN and CDR2 SVGIG (reference sequence). The V end was cut by 0 bases, the J end by 3 bases, with 6 bases between.

In this sample, this clone turned up a few times. The rearrangement joins TRBV7-9 to TRBJ1-1; 7 nucleotides agree with TRBD1. Germline loops: CDR1 SEHNR, CDR2 FQNEAQ (reference sequence). Trimming cost V 3 bases and J 6 bases; bases outside gene matches: 7. The CDR3 is 14 residues long. Written as DNA, the CDR3 is TGTGCCAGCAGCTTTGATCAGGGGGTGGCTGAAGCTTTCTTT. It codes for CASSFDQGVAEAFF.

The chain has TRBV12-3 or TRBV12-4 and TRBJ2-7; a possible D gene is TRBD1 (5 bases). This CDR3 comprises 12 residues. Trimming took 3 bases from V and 5 from J, leaving 8 bases between them. The DNA of the CDR3 is TGTGCCAGCAGTTTTTGGGGCAACGAGCAGTACTTC. Amino acids: CASSFWGNEQYF.

The genes are TRBV27 and TRBJ2-7, with TRBD1 matching over 9 bases. Looked up from germline, CDR1 is MNHEY and CDR2 is SMNVEV (reference sequence). The CDR3 length is 13 residues. J was trimmed by 3 bases and V by 5 bases; bases with no gene match: 2. This CDR3 reads CASSRQGGYEQYF. DNA for the CDR3: TGTGCCAGCAGTCGACAGGGGGGCTACGAGCAGTACTTC.